Listed below are T cell receptor beta chains from one sample, sequenced in a study of blood T cell repertoires in COVID-19. Repertoires were generated with immunoSEQ multiplex PCR, while TCRdb's copy carries only in-frame clones and drops some. The sample shows around 240,000 clones, approximately 84% of them seen only once. The sample taken for sequencing was peripheral blood. All receptors come from a woman aged 80 or older with acute or convalescent COVID-19. CDR3s include the opening cysteine and the closing phenylalanine or tryptophan. Fields, in order: CDR3 length, D gene, J gene, V gene, clone size, CDR3 protein, CDR3 DNA. The D gene is left open where the match is weak. Expanded clones are given a class, and other clones once, few, many or no size at all.

CDR3 length: 12
D gene: TRBD2
J gene: TRBJ2-7
V gene: TRBV3-1/TRBV3-2
clone size: -
CDR3 protein: CASGRERQEQYF
CDR3 DNA: TGTGCCAGCGGGCGGGAGAGGCAAGAGCAGTACTTC

CDR3 length: 19
D gene: -
J gene: TRBJ2-5
V gene: TRBV5-1
clone size: -
CDR3 protein: CASSLAAGVLGPHQETQYF
CDR3 DNA: TGCGCCAGCAGCTTGGCGGCAGGGGTTTTGGGCCCCCACCAAGAGACCCAGTACTTC

CDR3 length: 14
D gene: TRBD2
J gene: TRBJ2-3
V gene: TRBV29-1
clone size: -
CDR3 protein: CSVGSSGIPDTQYF
CDR3 DNA: TGCAGCGTTGGTTCTAGCGGGATCCCAGATACGCAGTATTTT

CDR3 length: 13
D gene: -
J gene: TRBJ2-7
V gene: TRBV5-6
clone size: -
CDR3 protein: CASSFGTEDEQYF
CDR3 DNA: TGTGCCAGCAGCTTTGGGACTGAGGACGAGCAGTACTTC

CDR3 length: 14
D gene: TRBD1
J gene: TRBJ1-2
V gene: TRBV3-1/TRBV3-2
clone size: -
CDR3 protein: CASSHWDRGISYTF
CDR3 DNA: TGTGCCAGCAGCCACTGGGACAGGGGGATTAGCTACACCTTC

CDR3 length: 13
D gene: -
J gene: TRBJ1-2
V gene: TRBV11-1
clone size: -
CDR3 protein: CASSLEPNYGYTF
CDR3 DNA: TGTGCCAGCAGCTTAGAGCCCAACTATGGCTACACCTTC

CDR3 length: 14
D gene: TRBD1
J gene: TRBJ1-1
V gene: TRBV19
clone size: -
CDR3 protein: CASSLTGVVTEAFF
CDR3 DNA: TGTGCCAGTAGCCTGACAGGGGTGGTAACTGAAGCTTTCTTT

CDR3 length: 15
D gene: TRBD2
J gene: TRBJ2-1
V gene: TRBV2
clone size: few
CDR3 protein: CASSVGTSGSNEQFF
CDR3 DNA: TGTGCCAGCAGTGTTGGGACTAGCGGGAGCAATGAGCAGTTCTTC

CDR3 length: 16
D gene: TRBD1
J gene: TRBJ2-3
V gene: TRBV4-1
clone size: -
CDR3 protein: CASSQQGAPSTDTQYF
CDR3 DNA: TGCGCCAGCAGCCAACAGGGGGCGCCCAGCACAGATACGCAGTATTTT

CDR3 length: 17
D gene: -
J gene: TRBJ2-1
V gene: TRBV4-3
clone size: -
CDR3 protein: CASSQDWGGNRDNEQFF
CDR3 DNA: TGCGCCAGCAGCCAAGATTGGGGGGGAAACAGGGACAATGAGCAGTTCTTC

CDR3 length: 16
D gene: TRBD2
J gene: TRBJ2-2
V gene: TRBV5-1
clone size: once
CDR3 protein: CASSFPSGSTTGELFF
CDR3 DNA: TGCGCCAGCAGCTTCCCTAGCGGGAGCACCACCGGGGAGCTGTTTTTT

CDR3 length: 13
D gene: -
J gene: TRBJ1-5
V gene: TRBV6-2/TRBV6-3
clone size: -
CDR3 protein: CASSLNSNQPQHF
CDR3 DNA: TGTGCCAGCAGTTTAAATAGCAATCAGCCCCAGCATTTT

CDR3 length: 14
D gene: TRBD1
J gene: TRBJ1-1
V gene: TRBV7-2
clone size: -
CDR3 protein: CASSQTGGVTEAFF
CDR3 DNA: TGTGCCAGCAGCCAGACAGGGGGCGTCACTGAAGCTTTCTTT

CDR3 length: 11
D gene: -
J gene: TRBJ2-1
V gene: TRBV12-3/TRBV12-4
clone size: -
CDR3 protein: CASGRGNEQFF
CDR3 DNA: TGTGCCAGCGGGAGGGGGAATGAGCAGTTCTTC

CDR3 length: 14
D gene: -
J gene: TRBJ2-7
V gene: TRBV25-1
clone size: -
CDR3 protein: CASSEVGAGYEQYF
CDR3 DNA: TGTGCCAGCAGTGAAGTAGGGGCTGGCTACGAGCAGTACTTC

CDR3 length: 13
D gene: -
J gene: TRBJ2-7
V gene: TRBV11-3
clone size: few
CDR3 protein: CASSLGRGYEQYF
CDR3 DNA: TGTGCCAGCAGCTTAGGCAGAGGCTACGAGCAGTACTTC

CDR3 length: 16
D gene: TRBD1
J gene: TRBJ1-3
V gene: TRBV28
clone size: -
CDR3 protein: CASRVTGVISGNTIYF
CDR3 DNA: TGTGCCAGCAGGGTGACAGGGGTTATCTCTGGAAACACCATATATTTT

CDR3 length: 14
D gene: TRBD1
J gene: TRBJ2-7
V gene: TRBV5-1
clone size: few
CDR3 protein: CASKIGTGDGEQYF
CDR3 DNA: TGCGCCAGCAAAATAGGGACAGGGGACGGGGAGCAGTACTTC

CDR3 length: 14
D gene: -
J gene: TRBJ2-7
V gene: TRBV7-2
clone size: -
CDR3 protein: CASSLEPATYEQYF
CDR3 DNA: TGTGCCAGCAGCTTAGAACCCGCGACCTACGAGCAGTACTTC

CDR3 length: 15
D gene: TRBD1
J gene: TRBJ2-2
V gene: TRBV5-6
clone size: -
CDR3 protein: CASSLTGGSAGELFF
CDR3 DNA: TGTGCCAGCAGCTTGACAGGGGGGAGCGCCGGGGAGCTGTTTTTT

CDR3 length: 13
D gene: -
J gene: TRBJ1-1
V gene: TRBV7-2
clone size: once
CDR3 protein: CASSSRWGLEAFF
CDR3 DNA: TGTGCCAGCAGCTCCCGATGGGGCCTCGAAGCTTTCTTT

CDR3 length: 19
D gene: TRBD1
J gene: TRBJ1-5
V gene: TRBV11-3
clone size: -
CDR3 protein: CASSYRINPGTGWFQPQHF
CDR3 DNA: TGTGCCAGCAGCTACCGAATTAATCCCGGGACAGGGTGGTTTCAGCCCCAGCATTTT

CDR3 length: 12
D gene: -
J gene: TRBJ2-2
V gene: TRBV12-3/TRBV12-4
clone size: -
CDR3 protein: CASSSSVGELFF
CDR3 DNA: TGTGCCAGCAGTTCTAGCGTCGGGGAGCTGTTTTTT

CDR3 length: 14
D gene: -
J gene: TRBJ1-6
V gene: TRBV7-9
clone size: once
CDR3 protein: CASTLGSGNSPLHF
CDR3 DNA: TGTGCCAGCACGTTGGGATCGGGTAATTCACCCCTCCACTTT

CDR3 length: 15
D gene: TRBD1
J gene: TRBJ1-5
V gene: TRBV5-1
clone size: -
CDR3 protein: CASRSGTGSNQPQHF
CDR3 DNA: TGCGCCAGCAGATCTGGGACAGGGAGCAATCAGCCCCAGCATTTT

CDR3 length: 15
D gene: -
J gene: TRBJ2-3
V gene: TRBV19
clone size: -
CDR3 protein: CASSILDTRTDTQYF
CDR3 DNA: TGTGCCAGTAGTATTTTGGACACCCGCACAGATACGCAGTATTTT

CDR3 length: 16
D gene: -
J gene: TRBJ1-1
V gene: TRBV6-2/TRBV6-3
clone size: -
CDR3 protein: CASSSGVGAGNTEAFF
CDR3 DNA: TGTGCCAGCAGTTCCGGTGTGGGGGCTGGGAACACTGAAGCTTTCTTT

CDR3 length: 14
D gene: -
J gene: TRBJ2-5
V gene: TRBV27
clone size: -
CDR3 protein: CASSPRQVRETQYF
CDR3 DNA: TGTGCCAGCAGTCCACGACAGGTACGAGAGACCCAGTACTTC

CDR3 length: 15
D gene: TRBD2
J gene: TRBJ2-2
V gene: TRBV27
clone size: -
CDR3 protein: CATNGAGGRGGELFF
CDR3 DNA: TGTGCCACAAACGGGGCGGGAGGGCGAGGCGGGGAGCTGTTTTTT

CDR3 length: 13
D gene: -
J gene: TRBJ2-1
V gene: TRBV11-3
clone size: -
CDR3 protein: CASSPSLGGEQFF
CDR3 DNA: TGTGCCAGCAGTCCGTCATTGGGAGGTGAGCAGTTCTTC

CDR3 length: 16
D gene: -
J gene: TRBJ1-3
V gene: TRBV5-1
clone size: once
CDR3 protein: CASSFRSGDSGNTIYF
CDR3 DNA: TGCGCCAGCAGCTTTAGGTCGGGGGACTCTGGAAACACCATATATTTT

CDR3 length: 13
D gene: TRBD1
J gene: TRBJ1-6
V gene: TRBV12-3/TRBV12-4
clone size: -
CDR3 protein: CASGDRVNSPLHF
CDR3 DNA: TGTGCCAGTGGAGACAGGGTGAATTCACCCCTCCACTTT

CDR3 length: 14
D gene: -
J gene: TRBJ1-5
V gene: TRBV2
clone size: -
CDR3 protein: CASRPGLQNQPQHF
CDR3 DNA: TGTGCCAGCAGACCGGGACTGCAGAATCAGCCCCAGCATTTT

CDR3 length: 16
D gene: TRBD1
J gene: TRBJ1-6
V gene: TRBV6-5
clone size: -
CDR3 protein: CASSYGTGTGGSPLHF
CDR3 DNA: TGTGCCAGCAGTTATGGGACCGGGACAGGGGGCTCACCCCTCCACTTT

CDR3 length: 18
D gene: TRBD2
J gene: TRBJ2-5
V gene: TRBV28
clone size: -
CDR3 protein: CASSSPGLAGVKRETQYF
CDR3 DNA: TGTGCCAGCAGTTCCCCGGGACTAGCGGGAGTGAAACGAGAGACCCAGTACTTC

CDR3 length: 14
D gene: TRBD1
J gene: TRBJ2-5
V gene: TRBV5-1
clone size: -
CDR3 protein: CASSFGQGAGTQYF
CDR3 DNA: TGCGCCAGCAGCTTCGGACAGGGGGCAGGGACCCAGTACTTC

CDR3 length: 15
D gene: -
J gene: TRBJ1-1
V gene: TRBV9
clone size: -
CDR3 protein: CASSVFGGGTTEAFF
CDR3 DNA: TGTGCCAGCAGCGTATTTGGGGGGGGAACCACTGAAGCTTTCTTT

CDR3 length: 14
D gene: -
J gene: TRBJ2-7
V gene: TRBV7-9
clone size: few
CDR3 protein: CASSLGSGSYEQYF
CDR3 DNA: TGTGCCAGCAGCTTAGGATCGGGCTCCTACGAGCAGTACTTC

CDR3 length: 19
D gene: TRBD1
J gene: TRBJ2-6
V gene: TRBV2
clone size: -
CDR3 protein: CASPGMGTGGPSGANVLTF
CDR3 DNA: TGTGCCAGCCCTGGTATGGGGACAGGGGGCCCCTCTGGGGCCAACGTCCTGACTTTC

CDR3 length: 15
D gene: TRBD1
J gene: TRBJ1-5
V gene: TRBV18
clone size: -
CDR3 protein: CASSQGTAPGQPQHF
CDR3 DNA: TGTGCCAGCTCACAAGGGACAGCCCCTGGTCAGCCCCAGCATTTT

CDR3 length: 14
D gene: -
J gene: TRBJ1-1
V gene: TRBV7-9
clone size: -
CDR3 protein: CASSLSLVNTEAFF
CDR3 DNA: TGTGCCAGCAGCTTATCCTTAGTGAACACTGAAGCTTTCTTT

CDR3 length: 15
D gene: TRBD1
J gene: TRBJ2-7
V gene: TRBV6-2/TRBV6-3
clone size: few
CDR3 protein: CASSSRTGHRYEQYF
CDR3 DNA: TGTGCCAGCAGTTCCAGGACAGGGCATAGGTACGAGCAGTACTTC

CDR3 length: 15
D gene: -
J gene: TRBJ2-3
V gene: TRBV27
clone size: -
CDR3 protein: CASSLSSTSTDTQYF
CDR3 DNA: TGTGCCAGCAGTTTAAGTTCTACGAGCACAGATACGCAGTATTTT

CDR3 length: 17
D gene: TRBD2
J gene: TRBJ2-1
V gene: TRBV4-2
clone size: -
CDR3 protein: CASSPKWTSGGRNEQFF
CDR3 DNA: TGTGCCAGCAGCCCGAAGTGGACTAGCGGGGGGAGGAATGAGCAGTTCTTC

CDR3 length: 14
D gene: -
J gene: TRBJ1-1
V gene: TRBV19
clone size: -
CDR3 protein: CASSSRPPGTEAFF
CDR3 DNA: TGTGCCAGTAGTTCGCGACCGCCGGGTACTGAAGCTTTCTTT

CDR3 length: 14
D gene: -
J gene: TRBJ1-5
V gene: TRBV24-1
clone size: once
CDR3 protein: CATSSGLGNQPQHF
CDR3 DNA: TGTGCCACCAGTTCAGGGCTTGGCAATCAGCCCCAGCATTTT

CDR3 length: 15
D gene: -
J gene: TRBJ2-3
V gene: TRBV9
clone size: -
CDR3 protein: CASSAKTGRTDTQYF
CDR3 DNA: TGTGCCAGCAGCGCTAAGACAGGACGCACAGATACGCAGTATTTT

CDR3 length: 14
D gene: -
J gene: TRBJ2-1
V gene: TRBV5-1
clone size: -
CDR3 protein: CASSSYDSANEQFF
CDR3 DNA: TGCGCCAGCAGCTCATACGACAGTGCCAATGAGCAGTTCTTC

CDR3 length: 19
D gene: TRBD2
J gene: TRBJ2-3
V gene: TRBV6-4
clone size: once
CDR3 protein: CASSDSPTLAGGMTDTQYF
CDR3 DNA: TGTGCCAGCAGTGACTCGCCCACTCTAGCGGGGGGGATGACAGATACGCAGTATTTT